These 17 T cell receptor beta chains were all obtained from the same sample, sequenced in a study of blood T cell repertoires in COVID-19. Profiled with immunoSEQ multiplex PCR; TCRdb holds only in-frame clones, not every one. The table includes 35,000 to 45,000 clones, roughly nine tenths detected once. The sequenced sample consisted of peripheral blood. These TCRs come from a man in his fifties or sixties with acute or convalescent COVID-19.

The chain has TRBV1 and TRBJ2-7; the table's TRBD1 call for D was not verified on the DNA. TRBV1 is flagged as a pseudogene. This CDR3 region has 16 residues. The CDR3 protein is CTSSQGQIDNLREQYF. CDR3 sequence (DNA): TGCACCAGCAGCCAAGGACAGATAGACAACCTCCGGGAGCAGTACTTC.

The chain employs TRBV19 and TRBJ1-6; D is possibly TRBD1 (5 bases). V shed 8 bases and J shed 7 bases, with 21 bases lying between them. This CDR3 contains 16 residues. The germline CDR1 and CDR2 sequences are LNHDA and SQIVND (reference sequence). Here the CDR3 DNA reads TGTGCCAGTGGGGCGGACGCGACAACTTTGAATTCACCCCTCCACTTT. Protein: CASGADATTLNSPLHF.

This chain joins TRBV6-5 and TRBJ2-5, with 8 bases matching TRBD1. Germline V gene data show CDR1 as MNHEY and CDR2 as SVGAGI. Unmatched junction bases numbered 11, after V lost 6 bases and J lost 5 bases. The CDR3 is 15 amino acids. CDR3 nucleotide sequence: TGTGCCAGCAGAACCCAGGGGGCGCGCACGGAGACCCAGTACTTC. This codes for CASRTQGARTETQYF.

The chain uses TRBV5-4 and TRBJ2-7, with 9 bases identical to TRBD2. The germline V gene has CDR1 SGHNT and CDR2 YYREEE (reference sequence). The CDR3 has 16 amino acids. Trimming removed 0 bases from V and 4 bases from J; junction bases left unmatched: 8. The CDR3 reads CASSLARSSGSYEQYF. The DNA for the CDR3 is TGTGCCAGCAGCTTGGCCCGCAGTAGCGGGAGTTACGAGCAGTACTTC.

The genes are TRBV19 and TRBJ2-1; a weak D match, TRBD1 (7 bases). This CDR3 has 17 amino acids. Deletions cut 6 bases from V and 1 base from J, with 19 bases between. Germline V gives CDR1 LNHDA, CDR2 SQIVND (reference sequence). This CDR3 reads CASSLTSSRGSYNEQFF. The CDR3 bases are TGTGCCAGTAGCCTTACTAGCTCCAGGGGGTCCTACAATGAGCAGTTCTTC.

This chain links TRBV6-5 with TRBJ2-3; tentatively, D is TRBD2 (5 bases). The length of the CDR3 is 14 residues. Germline V gives CDR1 MNHEY, CDR2 SVGAGI. The V and J ends lost 6 bases and 1 base respectively, with 11 bases between them. The DNA for the CDR3 is TGTGCCAGCAGAGGAGGTCTTCGCACAGATACGCAGTATTTT. Translating gives CASRGGLRTDTQYF.

This clone has only a few counts. The CDR3 is CASRPPGLARAEQFF. The CDR3 region has the DNA TGTGCCAGCAGACCACCGGGACTAGCCAGGGCTGAGCAGTTCTTC. The chain is built from TRBV7-2 and TRBJ2-1, with TRBD2 matching 9 bases. The CDR3 is 15 residues long. J lost 9 bases, V lost 6 bases, and 12 bases had no gene match. Germline CDR1 SGHTA, CDR2 FQGNSA.

This chain joins TRBV6-5 and TRBJ2-7; tentatively, D is TRBD1 (6 bases). CDR3 size: 15 residues. Germline CDR1 MNHEY, CDR2 SVGAGI. Trimming pared 7 bases from V and 0 bases from J, leaving 16 bases between. The CDR3 bases are TGTGCCAGCATTGGGGGCAGCAAAGCCTCCTACGAGCAGTACGTC. Protein product: CASIGGSKASYEQYV.

V gene TRBV5-4 combines with J gene TRBJ2-5; possibly TRBD1 for D (5 bases). Germline V CDR1 and CDR2: SGHNT, YYREEE (reference sequence). V gave up 7 bases and J gave up 5 bases, with 21 bases separating them. This CDR3 has 15 amino acids. The CDR3, as DNA: TGTGCCAGCTCCCATCAGTGGGGCCAGGTTGAGACCCAGTACTTC. It codes for CASSHQWGQVETQYF.

There are a few counts of this clone. V gene TRBV5-1 combines with J gene TRBJ2-1, with 10 bases lining up with TRBD2. CDR1 is SGHRS, CDR2 YFSETQ, per germline. V lost 4 bases and J lost 6; bases outside the gene matches: 13. This CDR3 has 17 residues. CDR3 coding DNA: TGCGCCAGCAGCCCGCCGGTTTTAGCGGGAGGCGTCAATGAGCAGTTCTTC. Protein product: CASSPPVLAGGVNEQFF.

The chain is built from TRBV3-1 (or the pseudogene TRBV3-2) and TRBJ2-7; possibly TRBD2 for D (6 bases). CDR3 length: 13 residues. Looked up from germline, CDR1 is LGHDT and CDR2 is YNNKEL (reference sequence). The V gene lost 7 bases and the J gene lost 4 bases, with 14 bases spanning the gap. DNA of the CDR3: TGTGCCAGCAAGGTCAGCGGGCATTACGAGCAGTACTTC. Its protein product is CASKVSGHYEQYF.

V gene TRBV28 combines with J gene TRBJ1-5; D call uncertain. CDR3 length: 11 amino acids. The V end was cut by 6 bases, the J end by 7 bases, with 7 bases between. Germline CDR1 MDHEN, CDR2 SYDVKM. The CDR3 nucleotides are TGTGCCAGCAGCCAATCACAGCCCCAGCATTTT. As protein: CASSQSQPQHF.

The chain combines TRBV28 with TRBJ2-6; TRBD2 is a possible D gene (6 bases). V lost 6 bases and J 0 bases, leaving 18 bases between the germline ends. The germline V gene encodes CDR1 MDHEN and CDR2 SYDVKM. The CDR3 is made up of 18 amino acids. CDR3 in DNA: TGTGCCAGCAGCGGGGTGGGGGACTTCTACTCTGGGGCCAACGTCCTGACTTTC. This codes for CASSGVGDFYSGANVLTF.

The count of this clone is one. The chain has TRBV28 and TRBJ1-1, with D perhaps matching TRBD1 (5 bases). The CDR3 extends over 14 amino acids. Germline values: CDR1 MDHEN, CDR2 SYDVKM. The V end lost 5 bases, the J end lost 11 bases, and 21 bases lay between the germline ends. The CDR3 nucleotides read TGTGCCAGCAGTCTACCTAGGGGTCCTAACGAGGCTTTCTTT. It codes for CASSLPRGPNEAFF. Full variable domain (rest looked up from reference TRBV28 and TRBJ1-1): DVKVTQSSRYLVKRTGEKVFLECVQDMDHENMFWYRQDPGLGLRLIYFSYDVKMKEKGDIPEGYSVSREKKERFSLILESASTNQTSMYLCASSLPRGPNEAFFGQGTRLTVV.

This chain links TRBV7-2 with TRBJ2-7; TRBD1 agrees at 8 bases. Germline V gene lookup returns CDR1 SGHTA and CDR2 FQGNSA. This CDR3 is built from 13 residues. V was pared by 4 bases and J by 4 bases, with 3 bases of the junction left unmatched. The CDR3 DNA sequence: TGTGCCAGCAGCTCCCGGACAGGGTACGAGCAGTACGTC. Translation gives CASSSRTGYEQYV.

In its sample, this clone was seen once. J is TRBJ1-1 and V is TRBV9; no definite D call. The V end lost 3 bases, the J end lost 4 bases, and 13 bases lay between the germline ends. The CDR3 covers 14 residues. CDR1 is SGDLS, CDR2 YYNGEE, per germline. The CDR3 spells CASSDDIRPTEAFF. CDR3 nucleotides: TGTGCCAGCAGCGACGACATACGGCCCACTGAAGCTTTCTTT. Full variable domain (missing parts from reference TRBV9 and TRBJ1-1): DSGVTQTPKHLITATGQRVTLRCSPRSGDLSVYWYQQSLDQGLQFLIQYYNGEERAKGNILERFSAQQFPDLHSELNLSSLELGDSALYFCASSDDIRPTEAFFGQGTRLTVV.

This clone came up a few times. The chain links TRBV10-2 to TRBJ2-2, with D possibly matching TRBD2 (5 bases). Germline V gene sequence: CDR1 WSHSY, CDR2 SAAADI. V was clipped by 4 bases and J by 1 base, with 10 bases between them. The CDR3 runs to 15 residues. The CDR3 DNA reads as TGCGCCAGCAGTGGAGTCAGCGGGAACACCGGGGAGCTGTTTTTT. Translating gives CASSGVSGNTGELFF.